This TCR beta chain was sequenced for a study of blood T cell repertoires in COVID-19. In the study overall: Sample material is recorded as cDNA or gDNA derived from T cells, B-cell-depleted T cells, or PBMCs.

The CDR3 is 15 amino acids. The germline gives CDR1 MNHEY, CDR2 SMNVEV (reference sequence). V was pared by 4 bases and J by 5 bases, with 10 bases of the junction left unmatched. Data came from immunoSEQ multiplex PCR; TCRdb stores just in-frame clones and leaves some out. The sample includes fewer than 650,000 clones, about 88% of them seen just once. Sequences were obtained from peripheral blood. The receptor was derived from a woman aged 45-65 years with COVID-19, enrolled during active disease. This chain links TRBV27 with TRBJ1-1, with 7 bases lining up with TRBD1. The CDR3 sequence is CASSYPRQGRTEAFF. CDR3 sequence (DNA): TGTGCCAGCAGTTACCCCCGACAGGGACGAACTGAAGCTTTCTTT.